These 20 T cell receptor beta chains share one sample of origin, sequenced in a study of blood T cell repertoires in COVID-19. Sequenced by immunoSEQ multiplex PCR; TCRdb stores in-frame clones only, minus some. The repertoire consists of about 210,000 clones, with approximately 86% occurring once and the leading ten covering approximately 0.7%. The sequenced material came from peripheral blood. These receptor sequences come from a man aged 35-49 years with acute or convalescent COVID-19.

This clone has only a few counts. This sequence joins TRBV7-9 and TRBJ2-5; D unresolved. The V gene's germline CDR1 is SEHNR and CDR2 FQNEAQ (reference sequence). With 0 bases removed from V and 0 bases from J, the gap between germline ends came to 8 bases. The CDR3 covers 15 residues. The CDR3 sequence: CASSLARRHQETQYF. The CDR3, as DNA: TGTGCCAGCAGCTTAGCGAGGAGACACCAAGAGACCCAGTACTTC.

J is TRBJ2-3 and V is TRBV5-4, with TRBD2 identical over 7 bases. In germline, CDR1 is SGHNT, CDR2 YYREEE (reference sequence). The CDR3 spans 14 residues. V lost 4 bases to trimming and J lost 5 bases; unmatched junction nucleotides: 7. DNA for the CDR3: TGTGCCAGCAGCCGGGTACGGGGGGTAGATACGCAGTATTTT. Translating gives CASSRVRGVDTQYF. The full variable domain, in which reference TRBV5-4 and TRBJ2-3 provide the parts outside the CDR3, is ETGVTQSPTHLIKTRGQQVTLRCSSQSGHNTVSWYQQALGQGPQFIFQYYREEENGRGNFPPRFSGLQFPNYSSELNVNALELDDSALYLCASSRVRGVDTQYFGPGTRLTVL.

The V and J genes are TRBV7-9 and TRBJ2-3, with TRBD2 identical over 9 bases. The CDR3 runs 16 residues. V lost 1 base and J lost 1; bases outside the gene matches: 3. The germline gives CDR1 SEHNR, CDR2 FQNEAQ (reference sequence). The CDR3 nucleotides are TGTGCCAGCAGCTTAGGGACTAGCGAAGGCACAGATACGCAGTATTTT. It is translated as CASSLGTSEGTDTQYF. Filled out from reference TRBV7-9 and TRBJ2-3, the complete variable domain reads DTGVSQNPRHKITKRGQNVTFRCDPISEHNRLYWYRQTLGQGPEFLTYFQNEAQLEKSRLLSDRFSAERPKGSFSTLEIQRTEQGDSAMYLCASSLGTSEGTDTQYFGPGTRLTVL.

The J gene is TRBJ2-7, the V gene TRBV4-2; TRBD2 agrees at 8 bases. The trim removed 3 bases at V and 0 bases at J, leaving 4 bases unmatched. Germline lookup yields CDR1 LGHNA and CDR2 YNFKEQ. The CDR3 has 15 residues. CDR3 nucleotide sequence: TGTGCCAGCAGCCAGATAGCGGGAAGCTCCTACGAGCAGTACTTC. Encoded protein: CASSQIAGSSYEQYF.

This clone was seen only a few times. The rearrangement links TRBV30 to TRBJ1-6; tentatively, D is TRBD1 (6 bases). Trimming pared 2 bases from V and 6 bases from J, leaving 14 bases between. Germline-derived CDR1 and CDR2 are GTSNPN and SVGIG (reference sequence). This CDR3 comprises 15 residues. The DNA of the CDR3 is TGTGCCTGGAGTAGGGATCGCAGGGGTAATTCACCCCTCCACTTT. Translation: CAWSRDRRGNSPLHF.

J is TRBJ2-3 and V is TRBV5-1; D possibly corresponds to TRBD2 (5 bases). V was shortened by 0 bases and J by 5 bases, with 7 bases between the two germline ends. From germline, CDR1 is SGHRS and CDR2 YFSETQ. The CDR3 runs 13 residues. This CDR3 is CASSLGTLDTQYF. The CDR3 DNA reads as TGCGCCAGCAGCTTGGGGACTCTAGATACGCAGTATTTT.

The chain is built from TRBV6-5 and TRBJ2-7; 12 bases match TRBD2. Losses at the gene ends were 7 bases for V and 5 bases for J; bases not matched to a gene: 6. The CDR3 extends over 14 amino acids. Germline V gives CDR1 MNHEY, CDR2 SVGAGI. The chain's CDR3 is CASTRTSGVHEQYF. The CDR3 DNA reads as TGTGCCAGCACTAGGACTAGCGGGGTGCACGAGCAGTACTTC.

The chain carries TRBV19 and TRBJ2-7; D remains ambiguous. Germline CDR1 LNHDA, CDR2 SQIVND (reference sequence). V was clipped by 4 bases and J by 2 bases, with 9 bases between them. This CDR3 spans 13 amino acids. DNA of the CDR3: TGTGCCAGTAGTAATAACCCTACCTACGAGCAGTACTTC. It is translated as CASSNNPTYEQYF. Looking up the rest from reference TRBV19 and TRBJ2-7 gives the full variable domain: DGGITQSPKYLFRKEGQNVTLSCEQNLNHDAMYWYRQDPGQGLRLIYYSQIVNDFQKGDIAEGYSVSREKKESFPLTVTSAQKNPTAFYLCASSNNPTYEQYFGPGTRLTVT.

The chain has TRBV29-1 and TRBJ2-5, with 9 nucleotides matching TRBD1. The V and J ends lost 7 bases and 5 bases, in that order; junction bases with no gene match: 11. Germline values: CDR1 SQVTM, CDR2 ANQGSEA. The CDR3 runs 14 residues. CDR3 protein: CSADRGGNWETQYF. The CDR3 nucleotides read TGCAGCGCCGACAGGGGGGGAAACTGGGAGACCCAGTACTTC.

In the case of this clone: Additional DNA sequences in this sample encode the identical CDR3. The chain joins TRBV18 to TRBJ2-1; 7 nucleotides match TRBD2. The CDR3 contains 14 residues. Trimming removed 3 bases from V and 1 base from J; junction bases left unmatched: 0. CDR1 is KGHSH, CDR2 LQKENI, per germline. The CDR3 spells CASSPGGSYNEQFF. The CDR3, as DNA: TGTGCCAGCTCACCGGGGGGGTCCTACAATGAGCAGTTCTTC.

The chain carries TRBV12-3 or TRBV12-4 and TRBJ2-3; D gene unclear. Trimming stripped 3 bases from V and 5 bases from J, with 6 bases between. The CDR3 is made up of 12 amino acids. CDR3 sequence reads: CASSFLLDTQYF. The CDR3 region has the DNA TGTGCCAGCAGTTTTCTTTTAGATACGCAGTATTTT.

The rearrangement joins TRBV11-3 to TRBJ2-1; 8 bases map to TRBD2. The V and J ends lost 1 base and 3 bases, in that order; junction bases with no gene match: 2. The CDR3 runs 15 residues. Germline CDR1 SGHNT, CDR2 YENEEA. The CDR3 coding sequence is TGTGCCAGCAGCTTAGCCGGGGGGGGCTACAATGAGCAGTTCTTC. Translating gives CASSLAGGGYNEQFF.

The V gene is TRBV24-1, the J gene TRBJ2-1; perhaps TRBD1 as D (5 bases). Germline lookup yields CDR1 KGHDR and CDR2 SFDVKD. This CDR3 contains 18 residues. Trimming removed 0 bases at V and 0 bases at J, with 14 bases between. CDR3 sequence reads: CATSDLHWGSSSYNEQFF. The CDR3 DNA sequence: TGTGCCACCAGTGATTTGCATTGGGGCTCAAGCTCCTACAATGAGCAGTTCTTC.

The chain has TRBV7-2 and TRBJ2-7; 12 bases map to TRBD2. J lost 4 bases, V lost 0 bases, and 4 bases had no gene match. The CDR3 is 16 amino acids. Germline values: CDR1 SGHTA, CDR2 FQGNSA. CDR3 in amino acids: CASSLAPTSGRYEQYF. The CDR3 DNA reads TGTGCCAGCAGCTTAGCCCCTACTAGCGGGAGGTACGAGCAGTACTTC.

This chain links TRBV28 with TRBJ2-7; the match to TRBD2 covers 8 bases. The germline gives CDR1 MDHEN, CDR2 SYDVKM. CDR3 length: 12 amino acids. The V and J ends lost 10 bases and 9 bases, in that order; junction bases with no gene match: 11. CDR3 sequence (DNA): TGTGCCACCACGGGGACTAGTCTAAGGCAGTACTTC. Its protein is CATTGTSLRQYF.

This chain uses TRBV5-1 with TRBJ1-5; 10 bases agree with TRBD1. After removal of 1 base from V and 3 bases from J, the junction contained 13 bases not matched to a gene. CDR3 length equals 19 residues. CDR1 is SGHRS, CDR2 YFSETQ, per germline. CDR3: CASSLFWGQGLFDNQPQHF. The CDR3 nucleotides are TGCGCCAGCAGCTTGTTCTGGGGACAGGGGCTCTTTGACAATCAGCCCCAGCATTTT.

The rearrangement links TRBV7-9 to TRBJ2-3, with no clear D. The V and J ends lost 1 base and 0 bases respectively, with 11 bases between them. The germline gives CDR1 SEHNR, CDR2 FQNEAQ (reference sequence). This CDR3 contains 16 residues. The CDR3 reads CASSLVVQPSTDTQYF. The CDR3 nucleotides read TGTGCCAGCAGCTTAGTTGTACAGCCTAGCACAGATACGCAGTATTTT.

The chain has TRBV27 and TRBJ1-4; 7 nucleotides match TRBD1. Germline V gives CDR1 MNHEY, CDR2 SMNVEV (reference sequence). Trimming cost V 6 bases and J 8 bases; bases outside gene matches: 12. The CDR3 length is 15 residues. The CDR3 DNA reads TGTGCCAGCAGATTGACCGGGACAGTTGGGGAAAAACTGTTTTTT. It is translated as CASRLTGTVGEKLFF.

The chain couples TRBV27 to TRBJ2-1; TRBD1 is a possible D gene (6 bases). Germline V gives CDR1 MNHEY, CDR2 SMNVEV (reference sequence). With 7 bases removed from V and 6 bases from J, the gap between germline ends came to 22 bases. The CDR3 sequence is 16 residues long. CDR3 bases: TGTGCCAGCAAGGGGGTAGACCTAGGGGACGGCAATGAGCAGTTCTTC. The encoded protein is CASKGVDLGDGNEQFF.

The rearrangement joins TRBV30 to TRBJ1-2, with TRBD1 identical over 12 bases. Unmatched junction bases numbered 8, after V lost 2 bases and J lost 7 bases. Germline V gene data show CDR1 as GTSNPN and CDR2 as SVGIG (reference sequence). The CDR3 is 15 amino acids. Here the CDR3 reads CAWSTPGTGGTGYTF. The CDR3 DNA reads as TGTGCCTGGAGTACCCCCGGGACAGGGGGCACTGGCTACACCTTC. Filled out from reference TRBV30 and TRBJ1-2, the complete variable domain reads SQTIHQWPATLVQPVGSPLSLECTVEGTSNPNLYWYRQAAGRGLQLLFYSVGIGQISSEVPQNLSASRPQDRQFILSSKKLLLSDSGFYLCAWSTPGTGGTGYTFGSGTRLTVV.